This T cell receptor (beta chain) emerged from a study of blood T cell repertoires in COVID-19. Background on the study: Sites in the United States, Italy and Spain provided acute and convalescent COVID-19 samples. From T cells, B-cell-depleted T cells, or PBMCs came the material, which was cDNA or gDNA.

The V and J ends lost 2 bases and 4 bases, in that order; junction bases with no gene match: 3. The CDR3 loop spans 14 amino acids. Germline values: CDR1 SNHLY, CDR2 FYNNEI. In the source study's methods: Estimates of nucleated cell counts were drawn from the amplification of reference gene primers. The repertoire was sequenced with immunoSEQ multiplex PCR; TCRdb's copy has only in-frame clones and lacks some. V, J and clone size reflect that table, while D and trimming were determined from the DNA. The sample lists more than 80,000 clones; more than 70% were seen once. What was sequenced was peripheral blood. This clonotype originated in a man aged 45 to 65 with active COVID-19. J is TRBJ2-7 and V is TRBV2; 9 bases fit TRBD1. CDR3 residues: CASSEKDRGYEQYF. The CDR3 DNA reads TGTGCCAGCAGTGAAAAGGACAGGGGATACGAGCAGTACTTC.